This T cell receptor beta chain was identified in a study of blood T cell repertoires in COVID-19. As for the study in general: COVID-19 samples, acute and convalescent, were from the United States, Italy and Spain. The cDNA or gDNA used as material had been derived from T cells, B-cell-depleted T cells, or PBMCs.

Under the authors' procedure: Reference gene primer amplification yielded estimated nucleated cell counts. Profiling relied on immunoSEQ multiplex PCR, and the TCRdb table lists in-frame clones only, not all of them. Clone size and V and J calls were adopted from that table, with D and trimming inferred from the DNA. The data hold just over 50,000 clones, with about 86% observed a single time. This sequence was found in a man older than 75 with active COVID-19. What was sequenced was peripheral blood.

CDR3 in amino acids: CATRFVGGTGELFF. The CDR3 region has the DNA TGCGCCACGCGTTTTGTGGGAGGCACCGGGGAGCTGTTTTTT. V is TRBV10-2 and J is TRBJ2-2; a possible D gene is TRBD2 (6 bases). The germline V gene encodes CDR1 WSHSY and CDR2 SAAADI. This CDR3 is 14 amino acids long. Trimming cost V 10 bases and J 4 bases, with 16 bases left between them.